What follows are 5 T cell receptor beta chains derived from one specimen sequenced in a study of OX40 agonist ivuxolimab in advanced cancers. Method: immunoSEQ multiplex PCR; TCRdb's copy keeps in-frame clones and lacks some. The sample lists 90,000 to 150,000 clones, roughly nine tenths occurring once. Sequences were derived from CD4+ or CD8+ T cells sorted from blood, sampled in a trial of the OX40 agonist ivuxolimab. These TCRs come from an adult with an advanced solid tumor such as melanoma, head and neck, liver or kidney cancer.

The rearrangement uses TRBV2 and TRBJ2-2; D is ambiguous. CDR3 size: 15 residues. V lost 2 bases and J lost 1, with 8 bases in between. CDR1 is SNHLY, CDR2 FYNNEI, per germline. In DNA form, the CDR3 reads TGTGCCAGCAGTGAACTAGGCTGGAACACCGGGGAGCTGTTTTTT. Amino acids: CASSELGWNTGELFF.

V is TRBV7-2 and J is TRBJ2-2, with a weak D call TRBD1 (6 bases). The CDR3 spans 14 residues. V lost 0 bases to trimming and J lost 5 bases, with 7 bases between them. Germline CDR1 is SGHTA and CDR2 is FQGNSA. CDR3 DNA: TGTGCCAGCAGCTTAGCTGGACAGACCGGGGAGCTGTTTTTT. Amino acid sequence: CASSLAGQTGELFF.

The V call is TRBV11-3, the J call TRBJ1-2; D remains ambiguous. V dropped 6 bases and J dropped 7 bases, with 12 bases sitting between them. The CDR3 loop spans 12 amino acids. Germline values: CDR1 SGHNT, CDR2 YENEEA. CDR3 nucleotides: TGTGCCAGCAGGATCGGTTTTAGTGGCTACACCTTC. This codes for CASRIGFSGYTF.

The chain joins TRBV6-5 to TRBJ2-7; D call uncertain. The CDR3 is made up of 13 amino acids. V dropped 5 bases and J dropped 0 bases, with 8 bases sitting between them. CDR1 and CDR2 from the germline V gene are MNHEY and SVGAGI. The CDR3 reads CASSGSASYEQYF. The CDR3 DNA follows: TGTGCCAGCAGTGGGTCAGCCTCCTACGAGCAGTACTTC.

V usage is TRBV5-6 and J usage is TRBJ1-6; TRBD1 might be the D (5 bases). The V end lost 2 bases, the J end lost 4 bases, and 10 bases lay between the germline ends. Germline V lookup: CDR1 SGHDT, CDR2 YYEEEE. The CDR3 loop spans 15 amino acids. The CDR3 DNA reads TGTGCCAGCAGCTTAGGGACGCTGTATAATTCACCCCTCCACTTT. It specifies CASSLGTLYNSPLHF.